These 13 T cell receptor beta chains came from one sample sequenced in a study of cytomegalovirus exposure and HLA in healthy donors. Sequencing used immunoSEQ multiplex PCR; TCRdb keeps in-frame clones, though not all of them. The table records about 160,000 clones, 65% to 90% of them present only once. The sequencing input was PBMCs. The receptors were sampled from a woman in her late teens or twenties in good health and CMV-seronegative.

The CDR3 nucleotides read TGCGCCAGCAGCCAAGTCGGGGGGCGCGGGACTGAAGCTTTCTTT. It specifies CASSQVGGRGTEAFF. The chain recombines TRBV4-1 with TRBJ1-1; D perhaps matches TRBD1 (6 bases). The CDR3 is made up of 15 amino acids. CDR1 and CDR2 from the germline V gene are MGHRA and YSYEKL. The V gene lost 1 base and the J gene lost 5 bases, with 14 bases spanning the gap.

The chain has TRBV7-2 and TRBJ2-4; D is perhaps TRBD1 (5 bases). Trimming removed 3 bases at V and 0 bases at J, with 12 bases between. This CDR3 comprises 16 residues. Germline assignment: CDR1 SGHTA and CDR2 FQGNSA. The CDR3 reads CASSLTTVLAKNIQYF. The CDR3 DNA reads TGTGCCAGCAGCTTGACGACAGTCCTAGCCAAAAACATTCAGTACTTC.

This sequence joins TRBV11-3 and TRBJ2-7, with TRBD2 matching over 8 bases. Germline V gene lookup returns CDR1 SGHNT and CDR2 YENEEA. The CDR3 is 15 amino acids. V dropped 5 bases and J dropped 2; count of bases not matched to a gene: 8. The CDR3 coding sequence is TGTGCCAGCAGCCCGGGACTAGGGAAGACCTACGAGCAGTACTTC. Residues: CASSPGLGKTYEQYF.

The chain carries TRBV27 and TRBJ2-1; the D is unclear. Germline V gene data show CDR1 as MNHEY and CDR2 as SMNVEV (reference sequence). The CDR3 has 13 amino acids. Trimming took 8 bases from V and 8 from J, leaving 16 bases between them. CDR3 in DNA: TGTGCCAGCGCGTTGCTCCCCCCTCATGAGCAGTTCTTC. The encoded protein is CASALLPPHEQFF.

The table lists this clone with a few counts. V usage is TRBV5-1 and J usage is TRBJ1-1; 7 bases fit TRBD1. V was pared by 4 bases and J by 1 base, with 10 bases of the junction left unmatched. The CDR3 consists of 16 residues. Germline values: CDR1 SGHRS, CDR2 YFSETQ. Here the CDR3 DNA reads TGCGCCAGCAGCCCGCCTACAGGGGAAGGGAACACTGAAGCTTTCTTT. This encodes CASSPPTGEGNTEAFF.

The chain uses TRBV30 and TRBJ1-1, with 7 bases lining up with TRBD1. V lost 3 bases to trimming and J lost 0 bases; unmatched junction nucleotides: 10. The CDR3 is made up of 16 amino acids. Germline V gene lookup returns CDR1 GTSNPN and CDR2 SVGIG (reference sequence). CDR3 residues: CAWRVRTGALNTEAFF. The CDR3 DNA reads TGTGCCTGGAGAGTGCGAACAGGGGCCTTGAACACTGAAGCTTTCTTT.

The J gene is TRBJ2-1, the V gene TRBV5-4, with D unresolved. Trimming removed 0 bases at V and 0 bases at J, with 10 bases between. This CDR3 contains 16 residues. In germline, CDR1 is SGHNT, CDR2 YYREEE (reference sequence). In DNA, the CDR3 is TGTGCCAGCAGCTTGGTTTGGCGGAGCTCCTACAATGAGCAGTTCTTC. This translates into CASSLVWRSSYNEQFF.

The chain uses TRBV19 and TRBJ2-7; D is perhaps TRBD2 (6 bases). Per the germline V gene, CDR1 is LNHDA and CDR2 is SQIVND (reference sequence). Trimming cost V 4 bases and J 0 bases, with 19 bases left between them. The CDR3 runs 17 residues. The CDR3 nucleotides are TGTGCCAGTAGTAACGCGAGACGGGACGGGAGCTCCTACGAGCAGTACTTC. Translating it yields CASSNARRDGSSYEQYF. Together with reference TRBV19 and TRBJ2-7, the CDR3 gives the full variable domain: DGGITQSPKYLFRKEGQNVTLSCEQNLNHDAMYWYRQDPGQGLRLIYYSQIVNDFQKGDIAEGYSVSREKKESFPLTVTSAQKNPTAFYLCASSNARRDGSSYEQYFGPGTRLTVT.

The chain links TRBV7-6 to TRBJ2-2; D might be TRBD2 (5 bases). Looked up from germline, CDR1 is SGHVS and CDR2 is FNYEAQ. Trimming cost V 1 base and J 4 bases, with 10 bases left between them. This CDR3 spans 15 amino acids. In DNA form, the CDR3 reads TGTGCCAGCAGCTTAGGCGGGTACGCCACCGGGGAGCTGTTTTTT. Translating it yields CASSLGGYATGELFF.

The CDR3 loop is CASSPRDIPGNTIYF. CDR3 sequence (DNA): TGTGCCAGCAGCCCGAGAGACATCCCAGGAAACACCATATATTTT. This chain connects TRBV9 to TRBJ1-3; no reliable D call. The length of the CDR3 is 15 residues. V was pared by 4 bases and J by 4 bases, with 15 bases between. Germline CDR1 and CDR2: SGDLS and YYNGEE.

This clone showed up just a few times. The rearrangement joins TRBV29-1 to TRBJ2-7, with TRBD1 matching 10 bases. This CDR3 region has 14 residues. V lost 6 bases and J lost 0; bases outside the gene matches: 5. Germline V gene sequence: CDR1 SQVTM, CDR2 ANQGSEA. Here the CDR3 DNA reads TGCAGCGTCTTTGGACAGGGGGGCTCCTACGAGCAGTACTTC. Residues: CSVFGQGGSYEQYF.

V is TRBV4-1 and J is TRBJ1-2; D may be TRBD1 (5 bases). The CDR3 is 14 residues long. Germline V gene lookup returns CDR1 MGHRA and CDR2 YSYEKL. Trimming shortened V by 1 base and J by 8 bases, and 14 bases separated the two germline ends. CDR3 nucleotides: TGCGCCAGCAGCCAAGGTTCGGGACTTCGGGGCTACACCTTC. It is translated as CASSQGSGLRGYTF.

This sequence joins TRBV7-6 and TRBJ2-7; D might be TRBD2 (5 bases). Trimming took off 1 base at V and 4 bases at J, with 20 bases between the two ends. Per the germline V gene, CDR1 is SGHVS and CDR2 is FNYEAQ. The CDR3 runs to 17 residues. The CDR3 protein is CASSLGPPRASEYEQYF. The CDR3, as DNA: TGTGCCAGCAGCTTAGGTCCCCCGCGGGCGTCGGAATACGAGCAGTACTTC. The full variable domain, rest sourced from reference TRBV7-6 and TRBJ2-7, is GAGVSQSPRYKVTKRGQDVALRCDPISGHVSLYWYRQALGQGPEFLTYFNYEAQQDKSGLPNDRFSAERPEGSISTLTIQRTEQRDSAMYRCASSLGPPRASEYEQYFGPGTRLTVT.